This passage covers 24 T cell receptor beta chains from one sample sequenced in a study of blood T cell repertoires in COVID-19. The protocol was immunoSEQ multiplex PCR, while the TCRdb copy is restricted to in-frame clones and leaves out a portion. The profile shows roughly 120,000 clones, roughly nine tenths of them singletons. The sequenced sample consisted of peripheral blood. These receptors were obtained from a man aged 55 to 70 with COVID-19, enrolled during active disease.

The chain carries TRBV10-2 and TRBJ1-6, with 12 bases lining up with TRBD1. Losses at the gene ends were 6 bases for V and 2 bases for J; bases not matched to a gene: 5. CDR1 WSHSY and CDR2 SAAADI come from the germline V gene. This CDR3 contains 17 residues. Here the CDR3 DNA reads TGCGCCAGCAGGTCCGGGACAGGGGGCCCCTATAATTCACCCCTCCACTTT. Translating gives CASRSGTGGPYNSPLHF.

This clone was detected a few times. The chain links TRBV10-3 to TRBJ2-1; 11 positions match TRBD2. J gave up 5 bases and V 9 bases, and 12 bases lay outside the gene matches. Germline V CDR1 and CDR2: ENHRY, SYGVKD. The CDR3 has 16 amino acids. The CDR3 here is CAITEPLAGANNEQFF. The DNA of the CDR3 is TGTGCCATTACGGAACCACTAGCGGGAGCGAACAATGAGCAGTTCTTC.

The rearrangement links TRBV11-2 to TRBJ2-1; perhaps TRBD1 as D (6 bases). The CDR3 has 13 amino acids. V dropped 6 bases and J dropped 9 bases, with 15 bases sitting between them. Germline CDR1 is SGHAT and CDR2 is FQNNGV. For the CDR3, the DNA is TGTGCCAGCAGAACCACAGGGATCGGTGAGCAGTTCTTC. Translated, it gives CASRTTGIGEQFF.

The chain is built from TRBV2 and TRBJ1-2; D remains unclear. The CDR3 spans 13 residues. V lost 3 bases and J lost 2, with 7 bases in between. CDR1 and CDR2 (germline): SNHLY, FYNNEI. The CDR3 coding sequence is TGTGCCAGCAGTGATAGCGAAAACTATGGCTACACCTTC. Its translation: CASSDSENYGYTF. Complete variable domain (other parts from reference TRBV2 and TRBJ1-2): EPEVTQTPSHQVTQMGQEVILRCVPISNHLYFYWYRQILGQKVEFLVSFYNNEISEKSEIFDDQFSVERPDGSNFTLKIRSTKLEDSAMYFCASSDSENYGYTFGSGTRLTVV.

The V and J genes are TRBV2 and TRBJ2-5; TRBD2 agrees at 8 bases. The V gene's germline CDR1 is SNHLY and CDR2 FYNNEI. The length of the CDR3 is 16 residues. Trimming removed 6 bases from V and 3 bases from J; junction bases left unmatched: 12. As DNA, the CDR3 is TGTGCCAGCAGCCTGGGACTAGGAGGGGGAAAAGAGACCCAGTACTTC. This encodes CASSLGLGGGKETQYF. The full variable domain, rest sourced from reference TRBV2 and TRBJ2-5, is EPEVTQTPSHQVTQMGQEVILRCVPISNHLYFYWYRQILGQKVEFLVSFYNNEISEKSEIFDDQFSVERPDGSNFTLKIRSTKLEDSAMYFCASSLGLGGGKETQYFGPGTRLLVL.

The V gene is TRBV9, the J gene TRBJ2-6; unclear D gene. The CDR3 spans 15 residues. The V end was cut by 1 base, the J end by 4 bases, with 9 bases between. The V gene's germline CDR1 is SGDLS and CDR2 YYNGEE. The CDR3 DNA follows: TGTGCCAGCAGCGTACGTGAGGCCGGGGCCAACGTCCTGACTTTC. It codes for CASSVREAGANVLTF.

This sequence joins TRBV27 and TRBJ2-3, with D possibly being TRBD2 (6 bases). This CDR3 spans 15 amino acids. Trimming removed 4 bases at V and 0 bases at J, with 11 bases between. Per the germline V gene, CDR1 is MNHEY and CDR2 is SMNVEV (reference sequence). CDR3 residues: CASSSRTTSTDTQYF. The CDR3 DNA follows: TGTGCCAGCAGTTCCAGGACTACTAGCACAGATACGCAGTATTTT.

This chain connects TRBV2 to TRBJ1-4; maybe TRBD1 (6 bases). The CDR3 is 12 residues long. The V end was cut by 7 bases, the J end by 8 bases, with 11 bases between. CDR1 SNHLY and CDR2 FYNNEI come from the germline V gene. The CDR3 protein is CASNREKEKLFF. The CDR3, as DNA: TGTGCCAGCAACAGGGAAAAAGAAAAACTGTTTTTT.

V and J are TRBV6-1 and TRBJ1-5, with no clear D. V lost 3 bases and J lost 3, with 24 bases in between. The CDR3 runs to 19 residues. Germline loops: CDR1 MNHNS, CDR2 SASEGT. The CDR3 DNA follows: TGTGCCAGCAGTGATCGTTACCGGTCGAGCACTCCTTCCAATCAGCCCCAGCATTTT. It specifies CASSDRYRSSTPSNQPQHF.

V is TRBV7-8 and J is TRBJ1-6; possible D gene TRBD1, 5 bases. The ends were cut back, 4 bases at V and 5 bases at J, with 6 bases in the middle. This CDR3 comprises 13 residues. The germline V gene encodes CDR1 SGHVS and CDR2 FQNEAQ. DNA for the CDR3: TGTGCCAGCAGCTCGGGGGATAATTCACCCCTCCACTTT. Its protein is CASSSGDNSPLHF.

The chain carries TRBV19 and TRBJ1-1, with 7 nucleotides matching TRBD1. Unmatched junction bases numbered 9, after V lost 7 bases and J lost 10 bases. This CDR3 has 12 residues. Germline V lookup: CDR1 LNHDA, CDR2 SQIVND (reference sequence). CDR3 in amino acids: CASTGQGVIAFF. Written as DNA, the CDR3 is TGTGCCAGTACGGGGCAGGGGGTAATAGCTTTCTTT.

The gene calls are TRBV19 and TRBJ1-5; D perhaps matches TRBD1 (5 bases). Trimming removed 5 bases at V and 5 bases at J, with 16 bases between. Looked up from germline, CDR1 is LNHDA and CDR2 is SQIVND (reference sequence). This CDR3 region has 15 residues. The DNA for the CDR3 is TGTGCCAGTAGTTCCCGGCCGGGGGGGGATCAGCCCCAGCATTTT. Protein sequence: CASSSRPGGDQPQHF. The full variable domain, its missing parts supplied by reference TRBV19 and TRBJ1-5, is DGGITQSPKYLFRKEGQNVTLSCEQNLNHDAMYWYRQDPGQGLRLIYYSQIVNDFQKGDIAEGYSVSREKKESFPLTVTSAQKNPTAFYLCASSSRPGGDQPQHFGDGTRLSIL.

The chain combines TRBV5-1 with TRBJ1-2, with D tentatively TRBD1 (6 bases). Per the germline V gene, CDR1 is SGHRS and CDR2 is YFSETQ. The CDR3 runs to 14 residues. Trimming cost V 4 bases and J 5 bases, with 15 bases left between them. The CDR3: CASSLGGGRYGYTF. In DNA form, the CDR3 reads TGCGCCAGCAGCCTAGGGGGGGGCAGATATGGCTACACCTTC.

The J gene is TRBJ1-3, the V gene TRBV4-2; D is unresolved. The V and J ends lost 0 bases and 5 bases respectively, with 5 bases between them. Germline lookup yields CDR1 LGHNA and CDR2 YNFKEQ. The CDR3 is made up of 13 amino acids. CDR3 sequence: CASSQDWRNTIYF. The CDR3 DNA reads as TGTGCCAGCAGCCAAGATTGGCGAAACACCATATATTTT.

The table lists this clone with a few counts. The rearrangement uses TRBV6-2 or TRBV6-3 and TRBJ2-1, with 10 bases fitting TRBD2. Losses at the gene ends were 6 bases for V and 8 bases for J; bases not matched to a gene: 7. The CDR3 runs to 14 residues. CDR1 and CDR2 from the germline V gene are MNHEY and SVGEGT. The CDR3 region is CASRPSGSRDEQFF. The CDR3 nucleotides read TGTGCCAGCAGACCTAGCGGGAGTCGGGATGAGCAGTTCTTC.

The rearrangement links TRBV6-5 to TRBJ1-5; D is possibly TRBD1 (6 bases). CDR3 size: 14 residues. Germline V gene sequence: CDR1 MNHEY, CDR2 SVGAGI. V lost 6 bases and J lost 3, with 12 bases in between. The CDR3 loop is CASRVRGDNQPQHF. Written as DNA, the CDR3 is TGTGCCAGCAGGGTCAGGGGTGACAATCAGCCCCAGCATTTT.

This clone has only one observation. The genes are TRBV28 and TRBJ1-2, with TRBD1 identical over 10 bases. Trimming at V came to 6 bases and at J to 10 bases, leaving 5 bases not matched to a gene. This CDR3 region has 12 residues. In germline, CDR1 is MDHEN, CDR2 SYDVKM. The CDR3 DNA reads as TGTGCCAGCAGCGACAGGGGGCTTGCCTACACCTTC. Residues: CASSDRGLAYTF.

The rearrangement links TRBV3-1 (or the pseudogene TRBV3-2) to TRBJ2-1; 10 bases line up with TRBD2. CDR3 length equals 18 residues. Germline V gene data show CDR1 as LGHDT and CDR2 as YNNKEL (reference sequence). V lost 4 bases, J lost 0 bases, and 9 bases stayed unmatched. CDR3: CASSRPGLAMSSYNEQFF. In DNA form, the CDR3 reads TGTGCCAGCAGCCGGCCGGGACTAGCGATGAGCTCCTACAATGAGCAGTTCTTC.

V usage is TRBV11-2 and J usage is TRBJ1-2; TRBD1 aligns across 8 bases. The CDR3 is made up of 14 amino acids. V lost 1 base, J lost 5 bases, and 3 bases stayed unmatched. CDR1 SGHAT and CDR2 FQNNGV come from the germline V gene. CDR3 in DNA: TGTGCCAGCAGCTTAGCAGGGGGCGAATATGGCTACACCTTC. This sequence encodes CASSLAGGEYGYTF. The full variable domain, with the rest looked up from reference TRBV11-2 and TRBJ1-2, is EAGVAQSPRYKIIEKRQSVAFWCNPISGHATLYWYQQILGQGPKLLIQFQNNGVVDDSQLPKDRFSAERLKGVDSTLKIQPAKLEDSAVYLCASSLAGGEYGYTFGSGTRLTVV.

This sequence joins TRBV6-1 and TRBJ1-5, with D perhaps TRBD1 (5 bases). The CDR3 runs to 15 residues. The germline V gene has CDR1 MNHNS and CDR2 SASEGT. V dropped 4 bases and J dropped 0 bases, with 10 bases sitting between them. In nucleotides, the CDR3 is TGTGCCAGCAGTGCAGGGTTCTATAGCAATCAGCCCCAGCATTTT. Amino acid sequence: CASSAGFYSNQPQHF.

V usage is TRBV11-3 and J usage is TRBJ2-7; TRBD1 matches at 11 bases. Germline CDR1 and CDR2: SGHNT and YENEEA. The CDR3 consists of 15 residues. Losses at the gene ends were 5 bases for V and 5 bases for J; bases not matched to a gene: 8. The chain's CDR3 is CASSPRDRGGNEQYF. CDR3 DNA: TGTGCCAGCAGCCCCCGGGACAGGGGGGGCAACGAGCAGTACTTC.

The V and J genes are TRBV6-5 and TRBJ2-7; D may be TRBD2 (6 bases). Germline V gene sequence: CDR1 MNHEY, CDR2 SVGAGI. Trimming took 8 bases from V and 2 from J, leaving 16 bases between them. There are 14 residues in the CDR3. The CDR3 region is CASAPGLRAYEQYF. The DNA of the CDR3 is TGTGCCAGCGCTCCGGGACTGAGGGCCTACGAGCAGTACTTC.

This clone was seen more than once but under ten times. This sequence joins TRBV19 and TRBJ2-1, with 11 bases matching TRBD1. The germline V gene has CDR1 LNHDA and CDR2 SQIVND (reference sequence). The ends lost 5 bases at V and 9 bases at J; junction bases unmatched: 9. The CDR3 is 15 amino acids. Written as DNA, the CDR3 is TGTGCCAGTAGTGCCGGGACAGGGGGGTCTGGTGAGCAGTTCTTC. Translated: CASSAGTGGSGEQFF.

The CDR3 bases are TGTGCCAGCAGCTTGAGACTACCAAACACTGAAGCTTTCTTT. It yields the protein CASSLRLPNTEAFF. V and J are TRBV5-4 and TRBJ1-1, with D uncertain. CDR1 SGHNT and CDR2 YYREEE come from the germline V gene (reference sequence). The CDR3 loop spans 14 amino acids. Trimming removed 1 base from V and 2 bases from J, with 9 bases in between. Based on the CDR3 plus reference TRBV5-4 and TRBJ1-1, the full variable domain is ETGVTQSPTHLIKTRGQQVTLRCSSQSGHNTVSWYQQALGQGPQFIFQYYREEENGRGNFPPRFSGLQFPNYSSELNVNALELDDSALYLCASSLRLPNTEAFFGQGTRLTVV.